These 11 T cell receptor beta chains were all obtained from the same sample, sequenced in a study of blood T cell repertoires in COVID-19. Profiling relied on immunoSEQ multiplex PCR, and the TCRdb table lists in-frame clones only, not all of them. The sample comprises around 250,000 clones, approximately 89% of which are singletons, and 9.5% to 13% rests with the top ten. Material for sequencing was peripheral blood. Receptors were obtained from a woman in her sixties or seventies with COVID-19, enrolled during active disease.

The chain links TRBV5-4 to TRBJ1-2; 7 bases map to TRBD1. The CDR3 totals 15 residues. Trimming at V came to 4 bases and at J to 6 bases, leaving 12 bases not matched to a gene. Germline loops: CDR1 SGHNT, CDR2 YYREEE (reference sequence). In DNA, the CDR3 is TGTGCCAGCAGCCCAAGACAGGGCAGCAACCATGGCTACACCTTC. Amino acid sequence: CASSPRQGSNHGYTF.

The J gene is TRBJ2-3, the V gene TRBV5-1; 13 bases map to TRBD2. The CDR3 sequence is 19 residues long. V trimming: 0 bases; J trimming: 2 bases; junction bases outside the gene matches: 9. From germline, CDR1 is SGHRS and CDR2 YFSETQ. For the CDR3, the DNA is TGCGCCAGCAGCTTGGAGGGACTAGCGGGACTGGGTGTCACAGATACGCAGTATTTT. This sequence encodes CASSLEGLAGLGVTDTQYF.

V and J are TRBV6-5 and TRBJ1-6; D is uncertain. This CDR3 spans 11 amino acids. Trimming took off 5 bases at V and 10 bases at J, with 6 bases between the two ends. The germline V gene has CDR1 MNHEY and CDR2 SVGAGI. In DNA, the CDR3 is TGTGCCAGCAGTCTGTTCTCACCCCTCCACTTT. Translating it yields CASSLFSPLHF.

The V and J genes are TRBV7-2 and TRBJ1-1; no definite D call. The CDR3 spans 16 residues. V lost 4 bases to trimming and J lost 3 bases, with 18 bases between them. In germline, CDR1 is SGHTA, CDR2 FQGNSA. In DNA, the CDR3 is TGTGCCAGCAGCTATCCCCGCGGCAGTTGGGACACTGAAGCTTTCTTT. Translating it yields CASSYPRGSWDTEAFF.

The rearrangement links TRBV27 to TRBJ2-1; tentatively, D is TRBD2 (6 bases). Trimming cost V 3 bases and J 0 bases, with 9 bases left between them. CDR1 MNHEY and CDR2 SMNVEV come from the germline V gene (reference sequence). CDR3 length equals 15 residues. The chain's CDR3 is CASSLISGSYNEQFF. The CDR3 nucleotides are TGTGCCAGCAGTTTGATTAGCGGCTCCTACAATGAGCAGTTCTTC.

CDR3 sequence: CASRPGQPSYEQYF. Here the CDR3 DNA reads TGTGCCAGCAGACCCGGACAGCCCTCCTACGAGCAGTACTTC. J is TRBJ2-7 and V is TRBV6-5; TRBD1 might be the D (6 bases). V shed 6 bases and J shed 0 bases, with 12 bases lying between them. The CDR3 covers 14 residues. Germline V CDR1 and CDR2: MNHEY, SVGAGI.

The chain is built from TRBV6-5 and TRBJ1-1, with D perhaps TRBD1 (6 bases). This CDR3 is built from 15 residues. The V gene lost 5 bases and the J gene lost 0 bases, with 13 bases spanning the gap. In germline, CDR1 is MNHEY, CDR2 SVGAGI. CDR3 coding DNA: TGTGCCAGCAGTCGAAGGACAGCCCTGAACACTGAAGCTTTCTTT. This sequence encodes CASSRRTALNTEAFF.

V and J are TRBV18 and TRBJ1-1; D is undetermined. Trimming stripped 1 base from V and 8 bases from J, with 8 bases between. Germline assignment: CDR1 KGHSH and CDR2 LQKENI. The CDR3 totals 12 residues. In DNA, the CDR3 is TGTGCCAGCTCACCACAGGTGGAGGAAGCTTTCTTT. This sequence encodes CASSPQVEEAFF.

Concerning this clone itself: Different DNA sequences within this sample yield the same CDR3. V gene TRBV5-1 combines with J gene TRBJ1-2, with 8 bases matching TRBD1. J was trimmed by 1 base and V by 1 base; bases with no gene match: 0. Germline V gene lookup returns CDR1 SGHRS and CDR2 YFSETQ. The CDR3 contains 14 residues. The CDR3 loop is CASSLTGGNYGYTF. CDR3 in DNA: TGCGCCAGCAGCTTGACAGGGGGTAACTATGGCTACACCTTC.

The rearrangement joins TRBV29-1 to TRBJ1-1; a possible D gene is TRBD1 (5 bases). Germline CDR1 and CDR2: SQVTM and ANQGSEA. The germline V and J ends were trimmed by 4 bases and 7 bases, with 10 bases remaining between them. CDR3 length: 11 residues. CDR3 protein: CSVGNRFEAFF. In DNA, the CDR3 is TGCAGCGTTGGTAACAGGTTTGAAGCTTTCTTT.

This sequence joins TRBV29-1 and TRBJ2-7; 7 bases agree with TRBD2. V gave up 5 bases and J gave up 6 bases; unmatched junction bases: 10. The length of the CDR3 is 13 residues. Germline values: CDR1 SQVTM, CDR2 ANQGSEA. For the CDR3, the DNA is TGCAGCGTTTGGTCGGGACTATCCCCCGAGCAGTACTTC. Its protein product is CSVWSGLSPEQYF.